This paragraph covers one T cell receptor (beta chain) sequence. V was pared by 0 bases and J by 4 bases, with 13 bases between. The germline gives CDR1 SGDLS, CDR2 YYNGEE. This CDR3 has 15 amino acids. This sample was included in a study of T cell responses to AZD1222 COVID-19 vaccine. Clones were read by immunoSEQ multiplex PCR, and TCRdb kept only the in-frame ones, dropping some. The sample yields approximately 100,000 clones, approximately 90% seen once. The chain recombines TRBV9 with TRBJ1-1; D uncertain. The sequence derives from an adult in good health. The sequenced sample was peripheral blood, obtained on day 0 of AZD1222 vaccination. CDR3 DNA: TGTGCCAGCAGCGTAGATCGGGGTATCGGCACTGAAGCTTTCTTT. The encoded protein is CASSVDRGIGTEAFF.